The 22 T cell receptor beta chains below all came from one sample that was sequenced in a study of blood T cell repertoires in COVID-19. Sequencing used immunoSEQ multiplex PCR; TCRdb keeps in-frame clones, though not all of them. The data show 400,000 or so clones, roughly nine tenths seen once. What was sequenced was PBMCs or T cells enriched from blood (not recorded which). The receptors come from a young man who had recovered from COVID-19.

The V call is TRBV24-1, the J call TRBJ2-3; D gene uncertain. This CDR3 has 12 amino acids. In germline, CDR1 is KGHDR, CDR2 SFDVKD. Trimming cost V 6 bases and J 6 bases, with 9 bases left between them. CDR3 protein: CATSRSPDTQYF. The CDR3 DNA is TGTGCCACCAGTCGGTCCCCCGATACGCAGTATTTT.

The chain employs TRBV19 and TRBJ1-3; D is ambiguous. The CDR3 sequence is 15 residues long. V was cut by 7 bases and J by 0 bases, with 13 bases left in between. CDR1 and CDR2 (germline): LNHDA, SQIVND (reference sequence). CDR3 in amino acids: CASKVPGSSGNTIYF. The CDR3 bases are TGTGCCAGTAAAGTGCCGGGTAGCTCTGGAAACACCATATATTTT.

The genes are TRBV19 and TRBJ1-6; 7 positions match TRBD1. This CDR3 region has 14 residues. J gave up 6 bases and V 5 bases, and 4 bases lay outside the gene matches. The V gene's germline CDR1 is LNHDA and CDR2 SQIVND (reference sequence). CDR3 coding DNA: TGTGCCAGTAGTCCCACAGGGGTTAATTCACCCCTCCACTTT. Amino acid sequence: CASSPTGVNSPLHF.

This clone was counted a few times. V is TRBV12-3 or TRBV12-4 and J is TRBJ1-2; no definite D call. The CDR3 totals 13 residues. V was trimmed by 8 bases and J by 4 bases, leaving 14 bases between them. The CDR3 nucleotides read TGTGCCAGCGCCAATTCGGAGATCTATGGCTACACCTTC. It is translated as CASANSEIYGYTF.

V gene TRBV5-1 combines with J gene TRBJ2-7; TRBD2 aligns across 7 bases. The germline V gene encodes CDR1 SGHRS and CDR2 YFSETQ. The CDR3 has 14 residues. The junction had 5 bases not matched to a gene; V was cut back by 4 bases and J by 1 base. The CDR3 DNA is TGCGCCAGCAGCAAAACGGGGGGTTCCTACGAGCAGTACTTC. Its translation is CASSKTGGSYEQYF.

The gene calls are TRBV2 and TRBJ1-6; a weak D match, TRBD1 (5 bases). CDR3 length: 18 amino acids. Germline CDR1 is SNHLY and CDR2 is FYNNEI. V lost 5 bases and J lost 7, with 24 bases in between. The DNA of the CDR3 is TGTGCCAGCAGTCTAACCGGGTGGGGCGCGACCCGAAATTCACCCCTCCACTTT. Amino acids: CASSLTGWGATRNSPLHF.

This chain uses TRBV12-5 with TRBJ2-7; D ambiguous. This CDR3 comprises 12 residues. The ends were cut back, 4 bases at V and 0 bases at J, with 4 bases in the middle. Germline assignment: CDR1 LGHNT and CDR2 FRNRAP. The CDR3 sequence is CASGSSSYEQYF. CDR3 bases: TGTGCTAGTGGTTCCTCCTCCTACGAGCAGTACTTC.

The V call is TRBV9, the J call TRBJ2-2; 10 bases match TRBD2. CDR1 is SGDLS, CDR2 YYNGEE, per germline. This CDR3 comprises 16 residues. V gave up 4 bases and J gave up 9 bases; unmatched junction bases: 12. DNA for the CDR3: TGTGCCAGCAGCCCCGGACTAGCGGCCAGCGGCCGGGAGCTGTTTTTT. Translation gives CASSPGLAASGRELFF.

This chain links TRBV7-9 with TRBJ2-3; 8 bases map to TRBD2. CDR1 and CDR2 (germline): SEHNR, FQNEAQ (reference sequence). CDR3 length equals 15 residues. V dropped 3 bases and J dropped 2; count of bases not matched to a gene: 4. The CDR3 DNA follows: TGTGCCAGCAGCTTTGTTAGCGGGGCCACAGATACGCAGTATTTT. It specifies CASSFVSGATDTQYF.

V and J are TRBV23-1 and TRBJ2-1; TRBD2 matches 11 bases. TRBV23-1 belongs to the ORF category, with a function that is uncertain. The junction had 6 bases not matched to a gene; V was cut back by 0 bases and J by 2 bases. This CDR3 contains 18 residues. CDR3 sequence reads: CASSQSKTSGKTYNEQFF. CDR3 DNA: TGCGCCAGCAGTCAATCTAAGACTAGCGGGAAAACCTACAATGAGCAGTTCTTC.

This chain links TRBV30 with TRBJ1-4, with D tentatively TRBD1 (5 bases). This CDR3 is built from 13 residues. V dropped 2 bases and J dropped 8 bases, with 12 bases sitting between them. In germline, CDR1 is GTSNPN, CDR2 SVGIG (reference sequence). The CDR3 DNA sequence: TGTGCCTGGAGTCAGGGAACCAAAGAAAAACTGTTTTTT. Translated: CAWSQGTKEKLFF.

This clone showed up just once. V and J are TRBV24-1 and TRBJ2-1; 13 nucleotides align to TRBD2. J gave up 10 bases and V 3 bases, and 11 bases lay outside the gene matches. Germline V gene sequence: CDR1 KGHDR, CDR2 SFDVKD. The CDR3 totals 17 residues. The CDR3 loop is CATSDLRTSGRRGEQFF. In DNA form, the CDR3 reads TGTGCCACCAGTGATCTTAGGACTAGCGGGAGACGCGGGGAGCAGTTCTTC.

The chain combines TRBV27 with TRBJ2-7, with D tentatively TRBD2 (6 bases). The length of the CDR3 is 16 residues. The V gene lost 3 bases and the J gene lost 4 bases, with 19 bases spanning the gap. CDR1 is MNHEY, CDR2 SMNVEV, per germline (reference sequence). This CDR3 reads CASSLLPGRVFYEQYF. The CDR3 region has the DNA TGTGCCAGCAGTTTGCTTCCCGGGAGAGTATTTTACGAGCAGTACTTC.

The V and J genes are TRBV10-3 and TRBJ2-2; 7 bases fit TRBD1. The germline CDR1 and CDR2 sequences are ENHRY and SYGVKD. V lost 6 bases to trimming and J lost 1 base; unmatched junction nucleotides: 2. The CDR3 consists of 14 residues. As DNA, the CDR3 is TGTGCCATCAGAAGGACAGGGAACACCGGGGAGCTGTTTTTT. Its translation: CAIRRTGNTGELFF.

CDR3 coding DNA: TGTGCCAGTAGTATGGGGCCGTCCTACAATGAGCAGTTCTTC. Translating it yields CASSMGPSYNEQFF. The chain couples TRBV19 to TRBJ2-1; tentative D call: TRBD1 (5 bases). CDR1 and CDR2 from the germline V gene are LNHDA and SQIVND (reference sequence). The CDR3 is 14 amino acids. V was cut by 3 bases and J by 1 base, with 7 bases left in between. Variable domain in full (rest from reference TRBV19 and TRBJ2-1): DGGITQSPKYLFRKEGQNVTLSCEQNLNHDAMYWYRQDPGQGLRLIYYSQIVNDFQKGDIAEGYSVSREKKESFPLTVTSAQKNPTAFYLCASSMGPSYNEQFFGPGTRLTVL.

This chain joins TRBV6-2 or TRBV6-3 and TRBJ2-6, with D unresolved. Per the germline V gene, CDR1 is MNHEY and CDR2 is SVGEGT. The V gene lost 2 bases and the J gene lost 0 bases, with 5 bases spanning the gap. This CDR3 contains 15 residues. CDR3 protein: CASSYDFSGANVLTF. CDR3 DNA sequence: TGTGCCAGCAGTTACGACTTCTCTGGGGCCAACGTCCTGACTTTC.

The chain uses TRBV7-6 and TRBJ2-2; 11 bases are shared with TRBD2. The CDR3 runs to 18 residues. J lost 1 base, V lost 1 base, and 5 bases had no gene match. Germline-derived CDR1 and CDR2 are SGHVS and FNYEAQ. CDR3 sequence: CASSLVLAGAGNTGELFF. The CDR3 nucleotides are TGTGCCAGCAGCTTAGTACTAGCGGGAGCCGGGAACACCGGGGAGCTGTTTTTT. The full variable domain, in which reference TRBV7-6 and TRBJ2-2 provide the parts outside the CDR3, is GAGVSQSPRYKVTKRGQDVALRCDPISGHVSLYWYRQALGQGPEFLTYFNYEAQQDKSGLPNDRFSAERPEGSISTLTIQRTEQRDSAMYRCASSLVLAGAGNTGELFFGEGSRLTVL.

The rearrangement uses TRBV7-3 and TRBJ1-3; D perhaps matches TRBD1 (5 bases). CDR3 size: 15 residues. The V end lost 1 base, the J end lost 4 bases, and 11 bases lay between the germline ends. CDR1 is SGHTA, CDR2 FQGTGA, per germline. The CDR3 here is CASSLSAGLGNTIYF. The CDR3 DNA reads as TGTGCCAGCAGCTTAAGTGCGGGGCTCGGAAACACCATATATTTT.

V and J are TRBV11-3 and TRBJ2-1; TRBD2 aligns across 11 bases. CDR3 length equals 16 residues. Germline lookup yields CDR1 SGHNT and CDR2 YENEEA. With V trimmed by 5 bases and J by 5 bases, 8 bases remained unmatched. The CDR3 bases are TGTGCCAGCAGCCCCCGGACTAGCGGGTCCGACAATGAGCAGTTCTTC. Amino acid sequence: CASSPRTSGSDNEQFF.

Here the CDR3 DNA reads TGTGCCAGCAGTGTGCGGGGGCAGGAGAACACCGGGGAGCTGTTTTTT. This gives the protein CASSVRGQENTGELFF. The chain carries TRBV9 and TRBJ2-2, with D possibly being TRBD2 (7 bases). Trimming removed 5 bases at V and 1 base at J, with 15 bases between. There are 16 residues in the CDR3. Germline CDR1 SGDLS, CDR2 YYNGEE. The full variable domain, its missing parts supplied by reference TRBV9 and TRBJ2-2, is DSGVTQTPKHLITATGQRVTLRCSPRSGDLSVYWYQQSLDQGLQFLIQYYNGEERAKGNILERFSAQQFPDLHSELNLSSLELGDSALYFCASSVRGQENTGELFFGEGSRLTVL.

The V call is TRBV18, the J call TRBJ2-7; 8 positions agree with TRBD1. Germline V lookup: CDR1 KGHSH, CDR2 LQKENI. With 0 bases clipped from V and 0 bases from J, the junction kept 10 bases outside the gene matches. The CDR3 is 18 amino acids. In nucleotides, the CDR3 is TGTGCCAGCTCACCACCCGGACAGGGTGGAGCGGTCTCCTACGAGCAGTACTTC. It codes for CASSPPGQGGAVSYEQYF.

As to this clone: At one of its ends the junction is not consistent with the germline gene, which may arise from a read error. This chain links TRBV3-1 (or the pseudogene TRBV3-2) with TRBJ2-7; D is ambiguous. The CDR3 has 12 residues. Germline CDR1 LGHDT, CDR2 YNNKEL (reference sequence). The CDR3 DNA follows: TGTGCCAGCAGCCAACTCTCCTACGAGCGGTACTTC. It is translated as CASSQLSYERYF.